Listed below are T cell receptor beta chains from one sample, sequenced in a study of T cells in Graves' hyperthyroidism and ophthalmopathy. One entry per CDR3 protein results from TCRdb running MiXCR on the multiplex PCR reads. This sample carries 600,000 to 650,000 distinct CDR3 sequences, less than 25% of them seen once, and the ten largest clones take 30% to 40%. The material sequenced was blood. The receptor source for this set is a man aged 25-45 years with Graves' ophthalmopathy. The CDR3 runs from the conserved cysteine through the conserved F or W. D genes are given only for firm matches. Size tells how often a clone was seen (once, few, many) or the class of an expanded clone, and some rows leave it out.

>TRBV7-2|TRBJ1-1|.|.
CASSLDIGEAFF
TGTGCCAGCAGCTTAGATATAGGTGAAGCTTTCTTT
>TRBV6-1|TRBJ2-1|TRBD2|few
CASTRTSGSGQAYNEQFF
TGTGCCAGCACCCGGACTAGCGGGAGTGGGCAGGCCTACAATGAGCAGTTCTTC
>TRBV6-1|TRBJ1-1|.|few
CASIANTEAFF
TGTGCCAGCATTGCGAACACTGAAGCTTTCTTT
>TRBV24-1|TRBJ2-7|.|few
CATSDSRQAYEQYF
TGTGCCACCAGTGATTCTAGACAAGCCTACGAGCAGTACTTC
>TRBV18|TRBJ2-2|TRBD2|few
CASSPQKLAGTNTGELFF
TGTGCCAGCTCACCACAGAAACTAGCGGGTACGAACACCGGGGAGCTGTTTTTT
>TRBV12-3/TRBV12-4|TRBJ1-1|.|many
CASSSTDGLDTEAFF
TGTGCCAGCAGCTCAACGGACGGTCTTGACACTGAAGCTTTCTTT
>TRBV30|TRBJ1-3|TRBD1|.
CAWSGIGTAGNTIYF
TGTGCCTGGAGCGGGATTGGGACAGCTGGAAACACCATATATTTT
>TRBV5-1|TRBJ2-1|TRBD1|few
CASSLPGQNNEQFF
TGCGCCAGCAGCTTGCCGGGACAGAACAATGAGCAGTTCTTC
>TRBV7-9|TRBJ1-1|.|.
CASSQPTRHTEAFF
TGTGCCAGCAGCCAGCCGACCCGGCACACTGAAGCTTTCTTT
>TRBV7-3|TRBJ2-3|TRBD1|.
CASSLGTASDTQYF
TGTGCCAGCAGCCTCGGGACAGCGTCAGATACGCAGTATTTT
>TRBV7-9|TRBJ2-3|TRBD2|few
CASSPPASGTRGDTQYF
TGTGCCAGCAGCCCCCCCGCCTCCGGGACTAGGGGGGATACGCAGTATTTT
>TRBV6-2/TRBV6-3|TRBJ2-7|TRBD2|.
CASAWRERYEQYF
TGTGCCAGCGCCTGGCGGGAGCGGTACGAGCAGTACTTC
>TRBV7-2|TRBJ2-7|TRBD2|many
CASSPSGLAIYEQYF
TGTGCCAGCAGCCCCTCGGGACTAGCGATCTACGAGCAGTACTTC
>TRBV28|TRBJ1-1|TRBD1|.
CASSLETGEGTEAFF
TGTGCCAGCAGTTTAGAGACAGGGGAGGGCACTGAAGCTTTCTTT
>TRBV7-9|TRBJ2-2|.|many
CASSSGQNTGELFF
TGTGCCAGCAGCTCGGGCCAAAACACCGGGGAGCTGTTTTTT
>TRBV6-1|TRBJ1-5|TRBD1|.
CASKKGQGPNQPQHF
TGTGCCAGCAAGAAGGGACAGGGCCCCAATCAGCCCCAGCATTTT
>TRBV20-1|TRBJ2-3|.|few
CSARDSPGDTQYF
TGCAGTGCTAGAGATTCGCCCGGGGATACGCAGTATTTT
>TRBV7-9|TRBJ2-7|TRBD1|.
CASSFGRTGGMNEQYF
TGTGCCAGCAGCTTTGGCCGGACAGGGGGCATGAACGAGCAGTACTTC
>TRBV2|TRBJ2-1|.|few
CASRVYNEQFF
TGTGCCAGCAGGGTCTACAATGAGCAGTTCTTC
>TRBV14|TRBJ1-2|.|few
CASSQDWGYGYTF
TGTGCCAGCAGCCAAGATTGGGGTTATGGCTACACCTTC
>TRBV3-1|TRBJ2-7|TRBD1|.
CASSSRDRGPYEQYF
TGTGCCAGCAGCTCCCGGGACAGGGGACCCTACGAGCAGTACTTC
>TRBV28|TRBJ2-3|.|many
CASSFPGVGSDTDTQYF
TGTGCCAGCAGTTTCCCCGGAGTGGGATCCGACACAGATACGCAGTATTTT
>TRBV4-1|TRBJ2-5|.|few
CASSVPGMVETQYF
TGCGCCAGCAGTGTCCCCGGAATGGTCGAGACCCAGTACTTC
>TRBV14|TRBJ2-7|TRBD2|many
CASSGTSGAYEQYF
TGTGCCAGCAGCGGGACTAGCGGTGCCTACGAGCAGTACTTC
>TRBV16|TRBJ1-4|TRBD1|.
CASSRTGTGDEKLFF
TGTGCCAGCAGCAGAACCGGGACAGGGGATGAAAAACTGTTTTTT
>TRBV20-1|TRBJ1-3|TRBD1|many
CSADRGRNTIYF
TGCAGTGCCGACAGGGGTAGAAACACCATATATTTT
>TRBV28|TRBJ2-4|.|.
CASSPPGTKGNIQYF
TGTGCCAGCAGCCCCCCAGGTACCAAGGGGAACATTCAGTACTTC
>TRBV28|TRBJ2-1|TRBD2|few
CASSEGLAGAGDNEQFF
TGTGCCAGCAGTGAGGGACTAGCGGGAGCAGGGGACAATGAGCAGTTCTTC
>TRBV19|TRBJ1-1|TRBD1|.
CASSMPPNRDSAEAFF
TGTGCCAGTAGTATGCCTCCCAACCGGGACAGCGCTGAAGCTTTCTTT
>TRBV19|TRBJ2-1|TRBD1|once
CASSSGTGRWSEQFF
TGTGCCAGTAGTAGTGGGACAGGGAGATGGAGTGAGCAGTTCTTC
>TRBV11-2|TRBJ1-4|.|.
CASSLGRLNEKLFF
TGTGCCAGCAGCTTAGGCAGGCTTAATGAAAAACTGTTTTTT
>TRBV25-1|TRBJ2-2|TRBD1|.
CASSESETGITGELFF
TGTGCCAGCAGTGAATCCGAGACAGGGATCACCGGGGAGCTGTTTTTT
>TRBV6-1|TRBJ1-1|.|.
CASTALENTEAFF
TGTGCCAGCACCGCCTTAGAGAACACTGAAGCTTTCTTT
>TRBV27|TRBJ2-3|.|.
CASSSEGLTDTQYF
TGTGCCAGCAGTTCGGAGGGCCTCACAGATACGCAGTATTTT
>TRBV15|TRBJ1-1|.|many
CATSREGLTNTEAFF
TGTGCCACCAGCAGGGAAGGACTGACGAACACTGAAGCTTTCTTT
>TRBV7-2|TRBJ2-7|TRBD1|many
CASSLGGQGAGDEQYF
TGTGCCAGCAGCTTAGGGGGACAGGGGGCGGGAGACGAGCAGTACTTC
>TRBV7-8|TRBJ2-1|.|few
CASSLLINEQFF
TGTGCCAGCAGCTTATTAATTAATGAGCAGTTCTTC
>TRBV18|TRBJ1-5|.|few
CASSPRGALGQPQHF
TGTGCCAGCTCACCACGGGGGGCGCTCGGTCAGCCCCAGCATTTT
>TRBV5-6|TRBJ2-7|TRBD2|many
CASSFGLAGVTYEQYF
TGTGCCAGCAGCTTTGGACTAGCGGGAGTGACCTACGAGCAGTACTTC
>TRBV6-1|TRBJ2-1|TRBD2|.
CASRSIAGGGYNEQFF
TGTGCCAGCAGATCCATCGCGGGAGGGGGCTACAATGAGCAGTTCTTC
>TRBV12-3/TRBV12-4|TRBJ2-7|TRBD1|many
CASSPGARGQATYEQYF
TGTGCCAGCAGTCCCGGGGCGAGGGGACAGGCGACCTACGAGCAGTACTTC
>TRBV9|TRBJ2-7|TRBD1|.
CASSEAGGAGKQYF
TGTGCCAGCAGCGAAGCAGGGGGAGCCGGCAAGCAGTACTTC
>TRBV20-1|TRBJ2-5|TRBD2|few
CSAPLAGEETQYF
TGCAGTGCACCACTAGCGGGAGAAGAGACCCAGTACTTC
>TRBV15|TRBJ1-4|TRBD1|.
CATSGNRGLTNEKLFF
TGTGCCACCAGCGGCAACAGGGGATTGACTAATGAAAAACTGTTTTTT
>TRBV7-9|TRBJ2-5|TRBD2|.
CASKRGLQETQYF
TGTGCCAGTAAGCGGGGTCTCCAAGAGACCCAGTACTTC
>TRBV30|TRBJ1-1|.|many
CAWSVLQGYTEAFF
TGTGCCTGGAGTGTTCTTCAGGGCTACACTGAAGCTTTCTTT
>TRBV14|TRBJ2-1|TRBD2|.
CASSPYPRLAGGPNEQFF
TGTGCCAGCAGCCCTTACCCCCGGCTAGCGGGAGGGCCCAATGAGCAGTTCTTC
>TRBV6-5|TRBJ1-2|TRBD1|.
CASSYLPGTGKGYTF
TGTGCCAGCAGTTACTTACCCGGGACAGGGAAAGGCTACACCTTC
>TRBV29-1|TRBJ1-5|.|few
CSVKGGENQPQHF
TGCAGCGTGAAGGGAGGGGAGAATCAGCCCCAGCATTTT